The 3 T cell receptor beta chains below were found in one sample sequenced in a study of cytomegalovirus exposure and HLA in healthy donors. Vbeta (60) and Jbeta (13) primers were used in the PCR. Sequencing was performed with immunoSEQ multiplex PCR; in TCRdb, only in-frame clones are kept and a portion is missing. The data show some 98,000 clones, about two thirds seen once. The specimen sequenced was PBMCs. These receptors came from a man in his fifties in good health and CMV-seronegative.

The genes are TRBV28 and TRBJ2-2; TRBD1 is a possible D gene (6 bases). CDR3 length equals 13 residues. In germline, CDR1 is MDHEN, CDR2 SYDVKM. V lost 4 bases to trimming and J lost 9 bases, with 12 bases between them. The CDR3 sequence is CASSSWDNRELFF. The CDR3 nucleotides read TGTGCCAGCAGTTCCTGGGACAACCGGGAGCTGTTTTTT.

This clone was counted between two and nine times. The chain uses TRBV7-9 and TRBJ2-7; the match to TRBD1 covers 9 bases. The CDR3 is made up of 12 amino acids. Unmatched junction bases numbered 2, after V lost 5 bases and J lost 6 bases. The germline CDR1 and CDR2 sequences are SEHNR and FQNEAQ (reference sequence). In nucleotides, the CDR3 is TGTGCCAGCAGCCCGGACAGGGGCGAGCAGTACTTC. Translating gives CASSPDRGEQYF.

The chain joins TRBV2 to TRBJ2-7; D might be TRBD1 (6 bases). Between the trimmed V and J ends, which lost 4 bases and 0 bases, there was a span of 10 bases. The germline V gene has CDR1 SNHLY and CDR2 FYNNEI. There are 14 residues in the CDR3. The CDR3 loop is CASSGQDSSYEQYF. For the CDR3, the DNA is TGTGCCAGCAGTGGACAGGATAGCTCCTACGAGCAGTACTTC.